A single sample is the source of the 11 T cell receptor beta chains below, sequenced in a study of T-cell reconstitution after alpha-beta-depleted transplantation in children. This sample's TCRbeta library carried unique molecular identifier barcodes. TCRdb re-derived calls from the PCR reads in MiXCR, one entry per CDR3 protein. The data contain 600,000 to 700,000 distinct CDR3 sequences, less than 15% of them singletons. This material consisted of PBMCs, taken before TCRalphabeta/CD19-depleted stem cell transplant. These TCRs come from a girl aged 2-10 years with congenital amegakaryocytic thrombocytopenia, due to receive a stem cell transplant.

The chain uses TRBV28 and TRBJ1-1; D is perhaps TRBD1 (6 bases). The germline CDR1 and CDR2 sequences are MDHEN and SYDVKM. The CDR3 is 15 amino acids. The ends were cut back, 7 bases at V and 2 bases at J, with 17 bases in the middle. The CDR3 nucleotides are TGTGCCAGCATTCCGGCGAAGGACAGAAACACTGAAGCTTTCTTT. It encodes CASIPAKDRNTEAFF.

The gene calls are TRBV27 and TRBJ2-7; D gene unclear. The germline CDR1 and CDR2 sequences are MNHEY and SMNVEV (reference sequence). With 1 base removed from V and 3 bases from J, the gap between germline ends came to 10 bases. The CDR3 extends over 14 amino acids. CDR3 residues: CASSLFPAYYEQYF. The CDR3, as DNA: TGTGCCAGCAGTTTATTCCCAGCTTACTACGAGCAGTACTTC.

This clonotype has ten or more counts. The V gene is TRBV2, the J gene TRBJ1-1, with D perhaps TRBD1 (6 bases). This CDR3 region has 13 residues. Trimming took off 7 bases at V and 5 bases at J, with 14 bases between the two ends. Germline CDR1 SNHLY, CDR2 FYNNEI. CDR3 sequence reads: CASINRVRTEAFF. CDR3 nucleotides: TGTGCCAGCATAAACAGGGTGAGGACTGAAGCTTTCTTT.

V usage is TRBV28 and J usage is TRBJ2-3; 8 positions match TRBD2. Trimming removed 3 bases from V and 2 bases from J; junction bases left unmatched: 7. The CDR3 runs 16 residues. The germline V gene encodes CDR1 MDHEN and CDR2 SYDVKM. The CDR3 coding sequence is TGTGCCAGCAGTTTGTTATCGGGAGGGGCCACAGATACGCAGTATTTT. Translating gives CASSLLSGGATDTQYF.

This clonotype was observed at least ten times. The chain recombines TRBV24-1 with TRBJ1-1; D remains ambiguous. Germline CDR1 is KGHDR and CDR2 is SFDVKD. The CDR3 loop spans 13 amino acids. The germline V and J ends were trimmed by 5 bases and 4 bases, with 10 bases remaining between them. Here the CDR3 reads CATSVPGGTEAFF. The CDR3 DNA follows: TGTGCCACCAGTGTTCCGGGTGGCACTGAAGCTTTCTTT.

This clonotype was found a few times. This chain connects TRBV5-5 to TRBJ2-3; D is undetermined. CDR3 size: 15 residues. Trimming took 1 base from V and 0 from J, leaving 9 bases between them. The germline V gene encodes CDR1 SGHKS and CDR2 YYEKEE (reference sequence). CDR3 sequence: CASSLLQPSTDTQYF. The CDR3 DNA reads as TGTGCCAGCAGCTTGTTACAGCCGAGCACAGATACGCAGTATTTT.

This clonotype was counted at least ten times. This chain links TRBV12-3 or TRBV12-4 with TRBJ2-1; TRBD1 is a possible D gene (7 bases). The CDR3 has 15 amino acids. Trimming left V 3 bases short and J 7 bases short, with 16 bases between. The CDR3 region has the DNA TGTGCCAGCAGTTTTCTGCAGGGGGGTAAAAATGAGCAGTTCTTC. Translated, it gives CASSFLQGGKNEQFF.

This clonotype has ten or more counts. This chain uses TRBV7-2 with TRBJ2-3, with D unresolved. V lost 5 bases and J lost 7, with 19 bases in between. This CDR3 has 15 residues. Germline CDR1 and CDR2: SGHTA and FQGNSA. The CDR3 region is CASSLSGSTRYTQYF. The CDR3 region has the DNA TGTGCCAGCAGCCTCTCTGGCTCAACCAGATATACGCAGTATTTT.

The rearrangement uses TRBV20-1 and TRBJ1-2; 8 nucleotides line up with TRBD1. The CDR3 is 15 residues long. V was pared by 5 bases and J by 0 bases, with 8 bases of the junction left unmatched. CDR1 and CDR2 from the germline V gene are DFQATT and SNEGSKA (reference sequence). CDR3 in DNA: TGCAGTGCTCATCGACAGGGGATGTCTAACTATGGCTACACCTTC. Encoded protein: CSAHRQGMSNYGYTF.

This rearrangement joins TRBV7-9 to TRBJ2-7; possibly TRBD1 or TRBD2 for D (5 bases each). Trimming took 6 bases from V and 2 from J, leaving 11 bases between them. The CDR3 length is 13 residues. Per the germline V gene, CDR1 is SEHNR and CDR2 is FQNEAQ (reference sequence). The CDR3 here is CASRGPTAYEQYF. In DNA form, the CDR3 reads TGTGCCAGCAGGGGACCCACAGCCTACGAGCAGTACTTC.

This clonotype was detected a few times. This chain uses TRBV3-1 with TRBJ2-2; 8 bases match TRBD2. V lost 6 bases, J lost 5 bases, and 11 bases stayed unmatched. The CDR3 is made up of 16 amino acids. Germline CDR1 and CDR2: LGHDT and YNNKEL (reference sequence). CDR3 amino acids: CASRRAGVRGTGELFF. In DNA form, the CDR3 reads TGTGCCAGCAGACGAGCGGGAGTACGAGGGACCGGGGAGCTGTTTTTT.